One sample yielded the 5 T cell receptor beta chains listed below, sequenced in a study of blood T cells in healthy people across ages. The authors ran a second PCR of 7 to 11 cycles using a sample-barcoded 5' primer and a J-beta primer mix. Each CDR3 protein is one row after TCRdb ran MiXCR on the 5' RACE reads. This table has around 1,500,000 distinct CDR3 sequences, about 28% appearing once. Sequenced input: blood. These receptors came from a woman between 25 and 40 years old in good health.

This clonotype turned up a few times. V usage is TRBV12-3 or TRBV12-4 and J usage is TRBJ2-1, with D perhaps TRBD1 (7 bases). This CDR3 has 16 residues. V gave up 7 bases and J gave up 7 bases, with 23 bases separating them. CDR3 loop: CASKRQGGRVGNEQFF. The CDR3 DNA is TGTGCCAGCAAACGGCAGGGGGGACGGGTTGGTAATGAGCAGTTCTTC.

The J gene is TRBJ1-4, the V gene TRBV28; 10 bases map to TRBD1. The ends lost 3 bases at V and 5 bases at J; junction bases unmatched: 3. In germline, CDR1 is MDHEN, CDR2 SYDVKM. The CDR3 totals 15 residues. CDR3 nucleotides: TGTGCCAGCAGTTTCGGGGGACAGGGGAATGAAAAACTGTTTTTT. Its protein product is CASSFGGQGNEKLFF.

This clonotype was counted many times. This sequence joins TRBV29-1 and TRBJ2-3; 8 bases line up with TRBD2. Germline V gene data show CDR1 as SQVTM and CDR2 as ANQGSEA. The trim removed 5 bases at V and 2 bases at J, leaving 3 bases unmatched. The CDR3 sequence is 13 residues long. DNA for the CDR3: TGCAGCGTTTTAGCGGGGATCACAGATACGCAGTATTTT. This sequence encodes CSVLAGITDTQYF.

This clonotype was observed a few times. The rearrangement joins TRBV27 to TRBJ2-7; D could derive from TRBD1 or TRBD2 (6 bases each). The ends were cut back, 7 bases at V and 1 base at J, with 14 bases in the middle. The CDR3 is 14 amino acids. Germline V gives CDR1 MNHEY, CDR2 SMNVEV (reference sequence). The CDR3 coding sequence is TGTGCCAGCATGGAGGGGGAGAGGTCCTACGAGCAGTACTTC. Translation: CASMEGERSYEQYF.

In this sample, this clonotype turned up a few times. The J gene is TRBJ2-5, the V gene TRBV7-3, with 9 bases identical to TRBD1. This CDR3 is built from 16 residues. CDR1 is SGHTA and CDR2 is FQGTGA in the germline V gene. After removal of 2 bases from V and 1 base from J, the junction contained 5 bases not matched to a gene. CDR3 protein: CASSLGDRALQETQYF. As DNA, the CDR3 is TGTGCCAGCAGCTTAGGGGACAGGGCCCTCCAAGAGACCCAGTACTTC.